The 15 T cell receptor beta chains given below trace back to one sample, sequenced in a study of chemoradiotherapy in HPV16-positive cancers. Profiling relied on immunoSEQ multiplex PCR, and the TCRdb table lists in-frame clones only, not all of them. The profile shows about 67,000 clones, more than 70% of them singletons. The sample was blood, taken from a patient who underwent chemoradiotherapy. Receptors originate from a human donor with HPV-associated anogenital cancer.

This chain joins TRBV5-1 and TRBJ2-3, with TRBD2 matching over 9 bases. With V trimmed by 4 bases and J by 0 bases, 9 bases remained unmatched. The CDR3 covers 17 residues. CDR1 SGHRS and CDR2 YFSETQ come from the germline V gene. As DNA, the CDR3 is TGCGCCAGCAGCACGAGCGGGGGGACTGTAAGCACAGATACGCAGTATTTT. Translating it yields CASSTSGGTVSTDTQYF. Supplemented by reference TRBV5-1 and TRBJ2-3, the full variable domain reads KAGVTQTPRYLIKTRGQQVTLSCSPISGHRSVSWYQQTPGQGLQFLFEYFSETQRNKGNFPGRFSGRQFSNSRSEMNVSTLELGDSALYLCASSTSGGTVSTDTQYFGPGTRLTVL.

The chain joins TRBV5-4 to TRBJ2-3; no reliable D call. The CDR3 loop spans 14 amino acids. Between the trimmed V and J ends, which lost 3 bases and 0 bases, there was a span of 8 bases. Germline V lookup: CDR1 SGHNT, CDR2 YYREEE (reference sequence). The CDR3 region has the DNA TGTGCCAGCAGCTCCCCCCATAGCACAGATACGCAGTATTTT. Protein product: CASSSPHSTDTQYF.

The chain couples TRBV18 to TRBJ2-1, with TRBD1 matching over 7 bases. V dropped 4 bases and J dropped 6; count of bases not matched to a gene: 9. This CDR3 contains 15 residues. Germline V gene lookup returns CDR1 KGHSH and CDR2 LQKENI. CDR3 DNA: TGTGCCAGCTCACTAAACAGGGGTCAGGGCAATGAGCAGTTCTTC. The encoded protein is CASSLNRGQGNEQFF.

The gene calls are TRBV18 and TRBJ2-5; the match to TRBD1 covers 7 bases. The CDR3 covers 13 residues. Losses at the gene ends were 3 bases for V and 9 bases for J; bases not matched to a gene: 7. Germline CDR1 and CDR2: KGHSH and LQKENI. For the CDR3, the DNA is TGTGCCAGCTCACCCACAGGGGTCGGGGCCCAGTACTTC. Translating it yields CASSPTGVGAQYF.

The J gene is TRBJ1-5, the V gene TRBV4-2; D call uncertain. CDR3 length: 14 residues. CDR1 is LGHNA, CDR2 YNFKEQ, per germline. V lost 3 bases to trimming and J lost 2 bases, with 8 bases between them. CDR3 sequence: CASSHGEGNQPQHF. The CDR3 nucleotides read TGTGCCAGCAGCCATGGCGAGGGCAATCAGCCCCAGCATTTT.

The chain couples TRBV6-5 to TRBJ1-5; possible D gene TRBD1, 6 bases. The germline V gene has CDR1 MNHEY and CDR2 SVGAGI. The CDR3 extends over 14 amino acids. V lost 5 bases and J 7 bases, leaving 15 bases between the germline ends. The CDR3 spells CASSQGRGRQPQHF. In DNA, the CDR3 is TGTGCCAGCAGTCAGGGGAGGGGCCGGCAGCCCCAGCATTTT.

This chain uses TRBV10-1 with TRBJ2-1, with D perhaps being TRBD1 or TRBD2 (5 bases each). Germline V gives CDR1 WNHNN, CDR2 SYGVQD (reference sequence). The CDR3 contains 13 residues. V was trimmed by 4 bases and J by 9 bases, leaving 13 bases between them. The CDR3 nucleotides read TGCGCCAGCAGTGTAATCCGGGGCGGTGAGCAGTTCTTC. Translating it yields CASSVIRGGEQFF.

The V gene is TRBV27, the J gene TRBJ1-6, with 8 bases that match TRBD1. The V gene's germline CDR1 is MNHEY and CDR2 SMNVEV (reference sequence). CDR3 length: 16 residues. The V and J ends lost 10 bases and 9 bases, in that order; junction bases with no gene match: 17. CDR3 in amino acids: CATHQAGGTKGSPLHF. CDR3 sequence (DNA): TGTGCCACCCACCAGGCAGGGGGCACGAAGGGTTCACCCCTCCACTTT.

In this sample, this clone turned up a few times. The chain carries TRBV9 and TRBJ1-1, with TRBD1 as a possible D gene (6 bases). Trimming shortened V by 2 bases and J by 0 bases, and 11 bases separated the two germline ends. This CDR3 has 15 residues. The germline V gene encodes CDR1 SGDLS and CDR2 YYNGEE. The CDR3 DNA reads TGTGCCAGCAGCGTTTCCGGGACACTGAACACTGAAGCTTTCTTT. This codes for CASSVSGTLNTEAFF.

CDR3 residues: CASSVAGTGRTLSGYTF. The CDR3 region has the DNA TGTGCCAGCAGTGTGGCCGGGACAGGGAGGACCTTGAGTGGCTACACCTTC. V gene TRBV28 combines with J gene TRBJ1-2; TRBD1 aligns across 9 bases. Germline loops: CDR1 MDHEN, CDR2 SYDVKM. J gave up 7 bases and V 5 bases, and 17 bases lay outside the gene matches. This CDR3 comprises 17 residues.

The chain recombines TRBV28 with TRBJ2-2; D is perhaps TRBD2 (5 bases). This CDR3 spans 18 amino acids. Deletions cut 6 bases from V and 5 bases from J, with 25 bases between. The V gene's germline CDR1 is MDHEN and CDR2 SYDVKM. Written as DNA, the CDR3 is TGTGCCAGCAGGACCATTAGCGTGACCCGTTTCGGAACCGGGGAGCTGTTTTTT. Translation gives CASRTISVTRFGTGELFF.

The chain uses TRBV18 and TRBJ2-3; weak D call: TRBD2 (5 bases). The V end was cut by 6 bases, the J end by 0 bases, with 22 bases between. CDR3 length: 18 amino acids. Germline V gives CDR1 KGHSH, CDR2 LQKENI. The chain's CDR3 is CASSATQWTDRSTDTQYF. CDR3 DNA sequence: TGTGCCAGCTCTGCGACTCAGTGGACTGACCGCAGCACAGATACGCAGTATTTT.

The chain employs TRBV27 and TRBJ1-6; D gene ambiguous. CDR3 length: 13 residues. V shed 10 bases and J shed 7 bases, with 14 bases lying between them. The germline V gene has CDR1 MNHEY and CDR2 SMNVEV (reference sequence). The CDR3 DNA reads TGTGCCATCTCCCGGGTTTTAAATTCACCCCTCCACTTT. Protein sequence: CAISRVLNSPLHF.

Details on this clone: The germline gene is not matched at one end of the junction; a read error may be the cause. V is TRBV6-1 and J is TRBJ2-7, with no clear D. The CDR3 is 14 residues long. Germline V lookup: CDR1 MNHNS, CDR2 SASEGT. The CDR3 DNA follows: TGTACCAGCAGTGAAAATACCTTCTCCTACGAGCAGTACTTC. Amino acid sequence: CTSSENTFSYEQYF.

The chain employs TRBV9 and TRBJ2-3, with 10 nucleotides matching TRBD2. Looked up from germline, CDR1 is SGDLS and CDR2 is YYNGEE. V lost 0 bases to trimming and J lost 4 bases; unmatched junction nucleotides: 8. There are 17 residues in the CDR3. The CDR3 DNA follows: TGTGCCAGCAGCGTAGTAGCGGGGACTAGCGTCCCAGATACGCAGTATTTT. Protein product: CASSVVAGTSVPDTQYF.